This entry is about one TCR beta chain. Its antigen is as yet unknown. The record originates from a study of early T cells in non-severe SARS-CoV-2 infection. For the study at large: Alpha and beta chains were unpaired, from unsorted whole-blood bulk RNA. Study results and limitations: Lookups in VDJdb leaned toward anti-spike CD8 responses and missed private and CD4 specificities.

In the library, individual cDNA molecules carried attached unique molecular identifiers. One entry per CDR3 protein, called by TCRdb with MiXCR from the 5' RACE reads. The repertoire has about 66,000 distinct CDR3 sequences, more than 15% of them found once; the top ten carry almost 9%. V trimming: 4 bases; J trimming: 3 bases; junction bases outside the gene matches: 3. CDR1 and CDR2 (germline): SEHNR, FQNEAQ (reference sequence). The CDR3 contains 14 residues. The chain has TRBV7-9 and TRBJ2-7, with 10 bases aligning to TRBD1. This material consisted of whole blood, taken at baseline. The source is an adult who was a healthcare worker with PCR-confirmed SARS-CoV-2 infection or an uninfected control (not recorded which). The CDR3 sequence: CASSSGQGIYEQYF. CDR3 coding DNA: TGTGCCAGCAGCTCGGGACAGGGGATCTACGAGCAGTACTTC.